The entry that follows covers one T cell receptor beta chain sequence. No antigen is known for it. Germline V gives CDR1 SGHRS, CDR2 YFSETQ. CDR3 length: 14 residues. Unmatched junction bases numbered 1, after V lost 3 bases and J lost 1 base. Clones were sequenced by immunoSEQ multiplex PCR, and TCRdb holds only the in-frame ones, with some missing. The sample has tens of thousands of clones; about 86% are singletons. The sample originates from a study of OX40 agonist ivuxolimab in advanced cancers. Looking at the study overall: Ivuxolimab, an antibody acting as an agonist of OX40 (CD134), was used to treat patients. A male proportion of more than 75% was recorded, with mean age around 62 years and range about 23 to 80. General study points: The average count of expanded clones was higher among CD8+ T cells than among CD4+.

The starting material was CD4+ or CD8+ T cells sorted from blood, obtained in a trial of the OX40 agonist ivuxolimab. This clonotype originated in an adult with an advanced solid tumor such as melanoma, head and neck, liver or kidney cancer. V and J are TRBV5-1 and TRBJ2-5; the match to TRBD1 covers 9 bases. For the CDR3, the DNA is TGCGCCAGCAGCTGGGGACAGGGCCAAGAGACCCAGTACTTC. Translating it yields CASSWGQGQETQYF.